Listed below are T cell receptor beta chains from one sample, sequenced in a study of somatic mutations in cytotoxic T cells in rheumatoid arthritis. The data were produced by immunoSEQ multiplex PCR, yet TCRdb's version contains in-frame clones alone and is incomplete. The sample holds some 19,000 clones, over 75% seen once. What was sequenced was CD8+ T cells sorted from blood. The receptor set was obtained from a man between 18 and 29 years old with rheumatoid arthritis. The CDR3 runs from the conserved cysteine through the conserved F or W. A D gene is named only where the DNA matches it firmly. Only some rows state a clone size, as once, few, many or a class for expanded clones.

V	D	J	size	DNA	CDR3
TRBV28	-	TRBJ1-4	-	TGTGCCAGCAGTTTAGGCGTGGGGAGGATGGAAAAACTGTTTTTT	CASSLGVGRMEKLFF
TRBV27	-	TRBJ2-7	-	TGTGCCAGCAGTTTTGCCGGGAATAATTACGAGCAGTACTTC	CASSFAGNNYEQYF
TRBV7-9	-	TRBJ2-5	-	TGTGCCAGCAGCCGTTCGGGCGAGACCCAGTACTTC	CASSRSGETQYF
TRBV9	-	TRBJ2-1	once	TGTGCCAGCAGCCCCAGGGTCAATGAGCAGTTCTTC	CASSPRVNEQFF
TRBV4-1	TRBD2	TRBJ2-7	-	TGCGCCAGCAGCCTGCCGGGACTAGCGGACCCTTACGAGCAGTACTTC	CASSLPGLADPYEQYF
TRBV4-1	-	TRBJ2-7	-	TGCGCCAGCGCGAGGACAGAGAGCTCCTACGAGCAGTACTTC	CASARTESSYEQYF
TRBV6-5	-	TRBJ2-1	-	TGTGCCAGCAGTTACTCGAACACAATCTCCAATGAGCAGTTCTTC	CASSYSNTISNEQFF
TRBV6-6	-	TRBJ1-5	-	TGTGCCAGCAGTTACTCCGGTAACAGTAATCAGCCCCAGCATTTT	CASSYSGNSNQPQHF
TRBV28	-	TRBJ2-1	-	TGTGCTGGGGGAGCCCGCAATGAGCAGTTCTTC	CAGGARNEQFF
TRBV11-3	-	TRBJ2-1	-	TGTGCCAGCAGCCCCATAACGACAGATTTCGATGAGCAGTTCTTC	CASSPITTDFDEQFF
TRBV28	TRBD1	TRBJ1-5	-	TGTGCCAGCAGTTTGATGACAGGGCCCATGTATTCCCCCCAGCATTTT	CASSLMTGPMYSPQHF
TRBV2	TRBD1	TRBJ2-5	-	TGTGCCATCAGGGGGCGCGCGGAGACCCAGTACTTC	CAIRGRAETQYF
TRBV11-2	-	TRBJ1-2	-	TGTGCCAGCAGCTCTCGTCGGGGCACTCTCTTCGGGGACTATGGCTACACCTTC	CASSSRRGTLFGDYGYTF
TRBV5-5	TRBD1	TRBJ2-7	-	TGTGCCAGCAGCTTCCGGGACAGGGGCTCCTACGAGCAGTACTTC	CASSFRDRGSYEQYF
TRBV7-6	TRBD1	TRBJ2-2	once	TGTGCCAGCAGCCCCGGGACAGGGTTCACCGGGGAGCTGTTTTTT	CASSPGTGFTGELFF
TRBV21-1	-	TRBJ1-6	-	TGTGCCAGCAGCACCCCCCAAGGTGGAAGCGCCTATAATTCACCCCTCCACTTT	CASSTPQGGSAYNSPLHF
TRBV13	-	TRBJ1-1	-	TGTGCCAGTAATACAGGGCTTAGCGCTGAAGCTTTCTTT	CASNTGLSAEAFF
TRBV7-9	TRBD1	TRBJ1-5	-	TGTGCCAGCAGCTCCACAACAGGGGGCAATCAGCCCCAGCATTTT	CASSSTTGGNQPQHF
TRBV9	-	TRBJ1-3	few	TGTGCCAGCAGCACTCAGGATCTCTCTGGAAACACCATATATTTT	CASSTQDLSGNTIYF
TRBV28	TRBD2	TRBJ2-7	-	TGTGCCAGCAGTATAGCGGGGGGGACCTACGAGCAGTACTTC	CASSIAGGTYEQYF
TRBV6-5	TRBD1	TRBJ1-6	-	TGTGCCAGCAGTTACTCGAGGACAGGGGGTAATTCACCCCTCCACTTT	CASSYSRTGGNSPLHF
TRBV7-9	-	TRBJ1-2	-	TGTGCCAGCAGCCCGGGACCTCCCGAACTCTATGGCTACACCTTC	CASSPGPPELYGYTF
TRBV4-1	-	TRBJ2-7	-	TGCGCCAGCAGCCAGATTCCGGGACGGCTCTCCTACGAGCAGTACTTC	CASSQIPGRLSYEQYF
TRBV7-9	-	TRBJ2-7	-	TGTGCCAGCAGTTCTGGAGGGGCCCACGAGCAGTACTTC	CASSSGGAHEQYF
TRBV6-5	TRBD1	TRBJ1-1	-	TGTGCCATATACGACCGGACAGGGGGCCACACTGAAGCTTTCTTT	CAIYDRTGGHTEAFF
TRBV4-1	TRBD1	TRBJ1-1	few	TGCGCCAGCAGCCAAGAAACAGGGGCGGGCACTGAAGCTTTCTTT	CASSQETGAGTEAFF
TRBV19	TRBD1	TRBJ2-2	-	TGTGCCAGTAGTATCCTCTCGGGACAGGGGCCTACCGGGGAGCTGTTTTTT	CASSILSGQGPTGELFF
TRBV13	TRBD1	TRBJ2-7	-	TGTGCCAGCAGGGGACAGTCAGGCTACGAGCAGTACTTC	CASRGQSGYEQYF